This T cell receptor (beta chain) was profiled in a study of blood T cell repertoires in COVID-19. Sequencing used immunoSEQ multiplex PCR; TCRdb keeps in-frame clones, though not all of them. The sample records about 270,000 clones, 85% to 90% being singletons. This clone was found once. Recruitment covered 20 to 25 US areas and drew participants whose ages spanned roughly 18 to 100 years. The clonotype was recovered from a woman under 40 with acute COVID-19. Sample: PBMCs or T cells enriched from blood (not recorded which).

CDR3: CASSISREGYNNEQFF. CDR3 DNA: TGTGCCAGTAGTATTTCGCGGGAGGGTTACAACAATGAGCAGTTCTTC. The chain links TRBV19 to TRBJ2-1; 9 positions agree with TRBD2. This CDR3 contains 16 residues. V dropped 3 bases and J dropped 5; count of bases not matched to a gene: 8. Germline CDR1 and CDR2: LNHDA and SQIVND (reference sequence).